This T cell receptor beta chain was recovered during a study of blood T cell repertoires in COVID-19. Whole-study context: There were acute and convalescent COVID-19 samples, and they came from the United States, Italy and Spain. The analysed material was cDNA or gDNA that came from T cells, B-cell-depleted T cells, or PBMCs.

J was trimmed by 0 bases and V by 5 bases; bases with no gene match: 6. Germline values: CDR1 SGHKS, CDR2 YYEKEE (reference sequence). The length of the CDR3 is 15 residues. As processed by the authors: The assay estimated nucleated cells by amplifying reference gene primers. TCRdb keeps only in-frame clones here, not all; method: immunoSEQ multiplex PCR. Clone size and V and J calls were adopted from that table, with D and trimming inferred from the DNA. The sample lists some 110,000 clones; around four fifths were seen once. This clone appeared once. The rearrangement uses TRBV5-5 and TRBJ1-2; 8 bases are shared with TRBD1. Material: peripheral blood. This TCR was recovered from a man aged 30 to 39 with acute or convalescent COVID-19. The CDR3 DNA follows: TGTGCCAGCAGTTCTGGACAGGGCGCTAACTATGGCTACACCTTC. It specifies CASSSGQGANYGYTF.